The T cell receptor beta chain described here comes from a study of cytomegalovirus exposure and HLA in healthy donors (dated by TCRdb to the late 2010s). Context from the whole study: According to an earlier analysis of several hundred of the donors, about 179 million T cells yielded 100 million or so unique TCR beta sequences and about 300 Gb of sequence data. About 280 gigabases of sequencing data and 70 million to 100 million unique TCR sequences made up an early release that covered about 640 HLA-typed donors. Of the 300 to 500 genotyped donors, 65% to 90% were placed in the genetic ancestry cluster associated with self-reported Caucasian donors. The study aimed to test whether signatures of past pathogen exposure could be identified by cataloging public T cell receptors. The study used immunosequencing to profile the T cell repertoires of approximately 630 subjects and linked those repertoires to cytomegalovirus serostatus. Besides the first cohort of more than 650 subjects, a separate validation cohort made up of some 110 different subjects was used. To predict cytomegalovirus infection status, the study combined high-throughput TCR immunosequencing, statistical association of individual TCRs with disease status, and machine learning. To study patterns of TCR occurrence, a later analysis re-analyzed previously published TCR beta repertoires from under 750 donors and added high-resolution HLA genotyping. Rather than drawing on any new phenotypic data, the later analysis identified candidate immune exposures from TCR beta sequences and the way those sequences occurred across donors. An earlier analysis of fewer than 700 of the donors applied high-throughput TCR beta sequencing to assess whether each TCR beta V gene segment acted as functional or pseudogenic. Alongside the repertoire data, information on donor age, sex, ethnicity and CMV serostatus was compiled. A later genetic analysis took genome-wide SNP genotypes for about three fifths of the 666 donors and used that subset as a discovery cohort. All discovery cohort repertoires had been generated on a single sequencing platform. Class I and class II HLA loci were covered by the typing at four-digit resolution. The number of typed donors differed by locus: 629-630 for A, B, C, DRB1 and DQB1; 500 to 550 for DQA1; 606 for DPA1; and some 470 for DPB1. About five DR-DQ haplotypes were treated as single units for association and clustering because of strong linkage in the cohort. Across about 370 genotyped donors of the cohort, an average of approximately 200,000 unique TCR beta nucleotide sequences per donor were sequenced, and 15% to 20% of those sequences were non-productive. What the research found in general, with its limitations: In an earlier analysis of 587 of the donors, most TCR beta V segments were observed in productive rearrangements about 87% or about 30% of the time, broadly matching IMGT annotations. In vitro tests confirmed that a few of the cytomegalovirus-associated TCR beta chains recognize cytomegalovirus antigens. Some IMGT-functional V segments, including TRBV6-2 and TRBV6-3, could not be told apart with the 87-base-pair reads, so those segments were excluded. Because counts were too low, about 15 rarely observed V segments, including chromosome 9 orphons, were left out of the earlier analysis of approximately 580 of the donors. In a later analysis, HLA-associated TCR beta chains were found to be more clonally expanded and to have lower generation probabilities than equally common non-associated chains. A group of highly shared sequence variants was considered likely to be a technical artifact of the sequencing pipeline. When HLA alleles, especially DR and DQ, strongly co-occurred, TCR associations were difficult to assign to individual alleles. Because HLA typing was missing for some donors at each locus, association tests included only the typed subset. A further reported finding was that TCR beta sequences accurately predicted the HLA-A and HLA-B alleles for most subjects in the first cohort. Immune exposure information for the cohort was limited to CMV serostatus. The cohort was sequenced for TCR beta chains only, and without alpha or paired-chain data the features that could be detected were limited. In a later analysis, the rate of TCR association differed among HLA loci, with DRB1 alleles having the most associated TCRs and HLA-C alleles having the fewest. V-gene and J-gene trimming of TCR beta chains was associated with a missense DCLRE1C variant in a later genetic analysis, and the association was replicated in an independent cohort. In a later analysis, more than 15,000 TCR beta sequences were associated with specific HLA alleles at a false discovery rate of 0.05. Linkage disequilibrium might explain the correlated functional status among segregating V segments, but an unknown experimental factor could not be ruled out. Compared with the approximately 670-donor mean, donors in an Asian-associated ancestry cluster had fewer N-insertions in productive TCRs, according to a later genetic analysis. Cytomegalovirus status was reported to be diagnosed by the classifier with high specificity and sensitivity in both the original and validation cohorts. Roughly uniform sequencing depth across donors was assumed in presence/absence analyses, although this assumption may not hold. The authors suggested that the approach could potentially be generalized to other disease states and immunological phenotypes. Most CMV-associated TCR beta chains appeared to be HLA-restricted in a later analysis, and the HLA associations seemed to be driven largely by CMV exposure. The study gave a list of under 200 TCR beta chains associated with cytomegalovirus. Several of the top co-occurrence clusters appeared to be linked to parvovirus B19, influenza, CMV and Epstein-Barr virus, according to a later analysis. Most TCR sequences were observed very rarely across donors, whereas some public TCRs were present in many individuals.

The cohort comprised fewer than 700 healthy bone marrow donors. At the time of sampling, all cohort members were nominally healthy, though unrecorded immune exposures were likely present. The donor tested CMV seronegative, placing the donor among the 350 to 400 seronegative members of the cohort. Every donor gave a peripheral blood sample, and the peripheral blood mononuclear cells from that sample were used for TCR beta sequencing. Genomic DNA extraction from the blood cell samples was performed with the Qiagen DNeasy Blood Extraction Kit. Preparation of the library involved the immunoSEQ multiplex PCR assay. The multiplex PCR relied on a mix of 60 forward primers for TCR Vbeta segments and 13 reverse primers for TCR Jbeta segments. A multiplex PCR assay on genomic DNA amplified the CDR3 region of rearranged TCR beta genes. The amplified TCR beta libraries were sequenced on the Illumina HiSeq System as 87-base-pair reads. On the study's bioinformatics: In a later analysis, some 80 million unique TCR beta chains were counted across the roughly 610 repertoires, and about 10 million of these chains were shared by at least two donors. A nearest-neighbor algorithm error-corrected the raw reads and collapsed the reads into unique sequences, merging closely related sequences to remove PCR and sequencing errors. V, D and J gene segments were assigned by aligning CDR3 sequences to IMGT reference sequences. Each retained sequence needed at least a six-nucleotide match to both a V gene segment and a J gene segment. A rearrangement was called productive if the CDR3 had no stop codons and remained in frame with V and J, and every other rearrangement was called non-productive. CDR3 was defined by IMGT convention, running from the second conserved V-encoded cysteine to the conserved J-encoded phenylalanine. The earlier analysis of approximately 590 of the donors excluded any sequence lacking an unambiguous match to a single V gene segment. An earlier analysis of roughly 590 of the donors called V segments functional above 56.7% productive rearrangements and segregating when the between-donor standard deviation exceeded 5%. A statistical classification framework was built for diagnosing cytomegalovirus status from the catalog of TCR beta chain sequences. In a later analysis, V and J genes were assigned by comparing TCR nucleotide sequences against IMGT/GENE-DB human TR gene sequences. In a later analysis, CDR3 sequences and most-parsimonious VDJ recombination scenarios were assigned using the TCRdist pipeline. In a later analysis, every TCR beta chain was defined by the combination of its CDR3 amino acid sequence and its V-gene family, and reads without a unique V-gene family were dropped. As a way to deal with suspected cross-contamination and a sequencing artifact, a later analysis dropped 592 nucleotide sequences that were highly shared and had low generation probability. In a later analysis, a clonal expansion index for each public chain was calculated from normalized within-repertoire ranks of inferred template counts. In a later analysis, generation probabilities were computed with a VDJ recombination model fitted to out-of-frame rearrangements, and the resulting probabilities were checked against IGoR. A later analysis scored TCR-TCR, TCR-HLA and TCR-CMV co-occurrence with hypergeometric tests, applying a repertoire-size bias correction to TCR pairs. In a later analysis, false discovery rates were estimated by permuting HLA or CMV assignments 20 times. In a later analysis, co-occurring TCRs were grouped using DBSCAN, and TCRdist sequence similarity was added for clustering within HLA-allele-positive subsets. Co-occurrence clustering excluded repertoires with fewer than 30,000 or more than 120,000 public chains, plus five with anomalous nucleotide sharing. TCRdb stores this immuneACCESS table with in-frame sequences only. Part of the clones is absent; in the studies checked, under half of the shortfall reflects unresolved V genes, and no reason is known for the rest. Clone size and V and J calls were adopted from that table, with D and trimming inferred from the DNA. The sample table holds more than 90,000 clones, of which about 70% were seen once. Approximately 0.9% of the sample is held by the ten biggest clonotypes.

With regard to this clone: This clone's antigen is unknown. One base away there is no much larger clone; base qualities are not given.

Looking up the germline V gene yields CDR1 LGHNA and CDR2 YSLEER. The CDR3 starts with the cysteine, ends with the phenylalanine, and has 15 residues. The sequence is cut down to CDR3 DNA, 45 bases in frame from base 1. V loses 3 bases, J loses 4 bases, and the germline ends lie 13 bases apart. Recombination linked TRBV4-3 to TRBJ2-1, and TRBD2 may be the D gene, going by 7 matching bases. Sequenced input: PBMCs. The TCR sequence derives from a woman in her thirties in good health and CMV-seronegative. The DNA is as follows: TGCGCCAGCAGCCAGGGGGGCGGGGGATACAATGAGCAGTTCTTC. The resulting protein is CASSQGGGGYNEQFF.